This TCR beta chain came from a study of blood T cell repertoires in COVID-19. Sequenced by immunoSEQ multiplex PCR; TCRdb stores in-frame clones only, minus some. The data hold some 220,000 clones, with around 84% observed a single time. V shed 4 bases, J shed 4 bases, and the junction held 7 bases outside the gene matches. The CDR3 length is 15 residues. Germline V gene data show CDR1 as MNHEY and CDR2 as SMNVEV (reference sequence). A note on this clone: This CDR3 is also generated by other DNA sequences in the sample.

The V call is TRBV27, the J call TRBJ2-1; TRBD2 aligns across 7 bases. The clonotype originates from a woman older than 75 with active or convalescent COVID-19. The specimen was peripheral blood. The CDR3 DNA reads TGTGCCAGCAGTTCCCTAGCGGACCCTTACAATGAGCAGTTCTTC. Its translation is CASSSLADPYNEQFF.